The T cell receptor (beta chain) under discussion was sequenced for a study of shared clonotypes between healthy human individuals. CDR1 and CDR2 (germline): MNHEY, SVGAGI. The CDR3 totals 13 residues. The germline V and J ends were trimmed by 6 bases and 7 bases, with 15 bases remaining between them. Libraries were prepared by immunoSEQ multiplex PCR; TCRdb keeps only in-frame clonotypes and omits some of them. Counted here are about 490,000 clones, around 80% occurring once; the ten biggest clones make up approximately 12%. For genomic DNA, unsorted samples relied on some 100 million PBMCs. The receptor's source is a middle-aged woman in good health. Some clones in this sample may be carry-over from other donors' samples. The chain uses TRBV6-5 and TRBJ1-1; D is uncertain. Sequenced: PBMCs. CDR3 coding DNA: TGTGCCAGCAGCCAACCTACCGGGTTTGAAGCTTTCTTT. Translating gives CASSQPTGFEAFF.